This T cell receptor (beta chain) originates from a study of T cells after posttransplantation cyclophosphamide. Overall study findings and caveats: Tissue-infiltrating T cells from skin or gut overlapped little with blood T cells. Later blood repertoires were often dominated by clones from the donor CD8+ memory compartment. Recipient CMV seropositivity and CMV reactivation strongly tracked TRB clonality.

The naive gate required viable CD3+CD4+ or CD3+CD8+ cells with CCR7+CD45RA+CD45RO-CD95-CD27+CD28+ phenotype. On this clone: No antigen is known for it.

TCRdb's copy holds only in-frame clones and misses some; the assay was immunoSEQ multiplex PCR. The table lists more than 30,000 clones, under 95% of them singletons. In germline, CDR1 is SGHRS, CDR2 YFSETQ. The CDR3 has 17 amino acids. J gave up 5 bases and V 4 bases, and 15 bases lay outside the gene matches. The source is a woman aged 60 to 75 in good health, CMV-negative, and a related stem cell transplant donor. J is TRBJ2-7 and V is TRBV5-1; 10 nucleotides agree with TRBD2. Sequenced input: naive CD4+ T cells sorted from PBMCs. DNA for the CDR3: TGCGCCAGCAGCCGACTTGCCAGGGGTAGCGGGAGGCACGAGCAGTACTTC. Its protein is CASSRLARGSGRHEQYF.